What follows are 5 T cell receptor beta chains derived from one specimen sequenced in a study of Graves' ophthalmopathy and Graves' hyperthyroidism. Amplification targeted the TCR beta CDR3 regions, with RNA transcripts as the source material. First-round RT-PCR employed HTBI primers, with a second-round multiplex PCR after it. TCRdb reprocessed the multiplex PCR reads with MiXCR, giving one entry per CDR3 protein. The table records approximately 41,000 distinct CDR3 sequences, about 50% of them present only once. Sequencing was carried out using peripheral blood. These TCRs come from an adult man with Graves' ophthalmopathy.

The genes are TRBV7-8 and TRBJ2-5; TRBD2 aligns across 13 bases. V was pared by 1 base and J by 5 bases, with 7 bases of the junction left unmatched. CDR3 length: 17 residues. CDR1 and CDR2 from the germline V gene are SGHVS and FQNEAQ. CDR3 loop: CASSLDWTSGSWETQYF. CDR3 nucleotide sequence: TGTGCCAGCAGCTTAGATTGGACTAGCGGGAGTTGGGAGACCCAGTACTTC.

By proportion, this clonotype is medium-sized. The chain carries TRBV15 and TRBJ1-2; TRBD1 aligns across 9 bases. CDR3 size: 15 residues. Germline assignment: CDR1 LNHNV and CDR2 YYDKDF (reference sequence). J gave up 6 bases and V 2 bases, and 7 bases lay outside the gene matches. The CDR3 region has the DNA TGTGCCACCAGCAGAACCCCGGGACAGGGTCATGGCTACACCTTC. Translated: CATSRTPGQGHGYTF.

The chain is built from TRBV20-1 and TRBJ1-2; the D gene is possibly TRBD1 (5 bases). Trimming shortened V by 3 bases and J by 6 bases, and 8 bases separated the two germline ends. This CDR3 has 11 amino acids. Germline lookup yields CDR1 DFQATT and CDR2 SNEGSKA (reference sequence). CDR3 region: CSASAGNGYTF. The CDR3 DNA follows: TGCAGTGCTAGTGCAGGGAATGGCTACACCTTC.

In this sample, this clonotype turned up many times. V and J are TRBV12-3 or TRBV12-4 and TRBJ1-3; possibly TRBD1 for D (5 bases). Trimming shortened V by 5 bases and J by 2 bases, and 13 bases separated the two germline ends. The CDR3 is made up of 15 amino acids. The CDR3, as DNA: TGTGCCAGCAGTGGGGGTGGGGGGGCTGGAAACACCATATATTTT. Protein sequence: CASSGGGGAGNTIYF.

In this sample, this clonotype turned up many times. The chain carries TRBV5-6 and TRBJ2-6, with D hard to call. V was cut by 2 bases and J by 3 bases, with 12 bases left in between. Germline lookup yields CDR1 SGHDT and CDR2 YYEEEE. The CDR3 runs to 16 residues. The CDR3 nucleotides are TGTGCCAGCAGCTTTTGGACGGGTCATGGGGCCAACGTCCTGACTTTC. Its translation is CASSFWTGHGANVLTF. The full variable domain, its missing parts supplied by reference TRBV5-6 and TRBJ2-6, is DAGVTQSPTHLIKTRGQQVTLRCSPKSGHDTVSWYQQALGQGPQFIFQYYEEEERQRGNFPDRFSGHQFPNYSSELNVNALLLGDSALYLCASSFWTGHGANVLTFGAGSRLTVL.